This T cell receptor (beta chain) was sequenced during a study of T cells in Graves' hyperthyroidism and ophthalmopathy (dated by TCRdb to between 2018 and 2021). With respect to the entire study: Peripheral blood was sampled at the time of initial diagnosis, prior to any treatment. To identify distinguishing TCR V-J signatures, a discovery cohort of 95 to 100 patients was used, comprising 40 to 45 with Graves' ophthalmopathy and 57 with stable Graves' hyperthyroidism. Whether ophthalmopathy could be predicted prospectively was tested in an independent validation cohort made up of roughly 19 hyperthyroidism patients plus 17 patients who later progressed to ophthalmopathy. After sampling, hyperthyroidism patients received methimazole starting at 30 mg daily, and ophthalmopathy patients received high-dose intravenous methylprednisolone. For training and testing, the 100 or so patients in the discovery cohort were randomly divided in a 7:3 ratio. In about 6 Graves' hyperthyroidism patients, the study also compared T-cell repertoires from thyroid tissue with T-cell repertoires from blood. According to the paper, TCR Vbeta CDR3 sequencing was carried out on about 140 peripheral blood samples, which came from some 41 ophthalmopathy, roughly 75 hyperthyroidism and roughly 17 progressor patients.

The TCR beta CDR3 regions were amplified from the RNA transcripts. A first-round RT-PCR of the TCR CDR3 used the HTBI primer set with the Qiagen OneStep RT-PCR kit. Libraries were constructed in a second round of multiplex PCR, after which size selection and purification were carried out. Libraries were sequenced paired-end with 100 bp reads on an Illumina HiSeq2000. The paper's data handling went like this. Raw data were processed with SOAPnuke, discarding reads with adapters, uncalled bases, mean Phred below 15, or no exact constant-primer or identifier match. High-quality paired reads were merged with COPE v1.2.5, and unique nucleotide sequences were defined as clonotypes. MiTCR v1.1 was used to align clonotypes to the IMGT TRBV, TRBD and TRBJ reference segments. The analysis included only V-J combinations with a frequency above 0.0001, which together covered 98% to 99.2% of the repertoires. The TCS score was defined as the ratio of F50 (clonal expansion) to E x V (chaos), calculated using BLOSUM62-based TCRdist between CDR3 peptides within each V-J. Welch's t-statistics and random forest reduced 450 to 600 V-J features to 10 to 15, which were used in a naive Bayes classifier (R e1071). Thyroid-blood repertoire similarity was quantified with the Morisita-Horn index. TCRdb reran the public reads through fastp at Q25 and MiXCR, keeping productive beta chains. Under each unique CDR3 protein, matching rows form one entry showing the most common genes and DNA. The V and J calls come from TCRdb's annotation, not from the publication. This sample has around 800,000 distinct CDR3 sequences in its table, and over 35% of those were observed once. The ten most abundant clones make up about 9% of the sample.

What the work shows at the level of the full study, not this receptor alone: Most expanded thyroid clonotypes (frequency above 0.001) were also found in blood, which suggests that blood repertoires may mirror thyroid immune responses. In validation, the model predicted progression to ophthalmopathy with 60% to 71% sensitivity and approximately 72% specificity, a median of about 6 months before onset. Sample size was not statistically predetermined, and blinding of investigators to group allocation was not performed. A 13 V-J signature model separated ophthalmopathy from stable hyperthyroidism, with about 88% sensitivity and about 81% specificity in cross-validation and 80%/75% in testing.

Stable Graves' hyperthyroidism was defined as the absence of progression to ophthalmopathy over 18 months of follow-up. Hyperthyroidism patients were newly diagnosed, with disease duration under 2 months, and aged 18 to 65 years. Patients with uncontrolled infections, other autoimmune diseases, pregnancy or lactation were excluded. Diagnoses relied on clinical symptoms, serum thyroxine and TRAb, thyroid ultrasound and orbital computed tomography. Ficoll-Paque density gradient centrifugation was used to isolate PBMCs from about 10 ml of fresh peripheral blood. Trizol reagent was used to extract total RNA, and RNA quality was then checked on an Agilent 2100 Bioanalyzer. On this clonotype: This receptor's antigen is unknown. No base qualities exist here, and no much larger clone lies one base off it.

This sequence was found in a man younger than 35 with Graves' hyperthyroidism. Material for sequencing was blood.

The CDR3 in this case is CASRPRSRQGAQYF. The DNA reads as follows: TGTGCCAGCAGGCCTCGGTCCCGCCAAGGTGCCCAGTACTTC. This receptor chain uses TRBV9 and TRBJ2-5; the D gene is not confidently resolved. V is cut by 5 bases and J by 9 bases, and the space between the germline ends is 20 bases. CDR1 and CDR2 (SGDLS, YYNGEE) derive from the germline V gene. The CDR3 contains 14 residues, cysteine and phenylalanine counted. The CDR3 DNA has 42 bases and is translated from base 1.